This entry lists 21 T cell receptor beta chains sequenced from one sample in a study. TCRdb processed the 5' RACE reads anew with MiXCR; each CDR3 protein has one entry. Among 7,500 to 9,000 distinct CDR3 sequences listed, approximately 67% were seen once. Specimen: tumor-infiltrating naive CD4+ T cells sorted from the breast tumor. Subset denoted: naive CD4+ T cells, CD4+CD45RA+CD25-. The origin of the receptors is a female donor with breast cancer.

The chain recombines TRBV12-3 or TRBV12-4 with TRBJ2-5; 7 nucleotides agree with TRBD2. The CDR3 has 13 amino acids. The ends lost 6 bases at V and 7 bases at J; junction bases unmatched: 8. CDR3 DNA: TGTGCCAGCAGACCTCCGACTAGCAGGACCCAGTACTTC. Translating it yields CASRPPTSRTQYF.

The V and J genes are TRBV7-9 and TRBJ1-1, with D possibly being TRBD1 (6 bases). This CDR3 contains 15 residues. Deletions cut 0 bases from V and 3 bases from J, with 11 bases between. CDR1 is SEHNR and CDR2 is FQNEAQ in the germline V gene (reference sequence). In nucleotides, the CDR3 is TGTGCCAGCAGCTTAGCCCAGGGGCAATACACTGAAGCTTTCTTT. It specifies CASSLAQGQYTEAFF.

The genes are TRBV7-8 and TRBJ2-5; D is unresolved. The V and J ends lost 4 bases and 5 bases respectively, with 5 bases between them. This CDR3 is built from 11 residues. Per the germline V gene, CDR1 is SGHVS and CDR2 is FQNEAQ. CDR3 region: CASSSGETQYF. As DNA, the CDR3 is TGTGCCAGCAGCTCCGGGGAGACCCAGTACTTC.

The chain carries TRBV6-5 and TRBJ2-2, with TRBD1 identical over 7 bases. With 7 bases clipped from V and 0 bases from J, the junction kept 2 bases outside the gene matches. In germline, CDR1 is MNHEY, CDR2 SVGAGI. The length of the CDR3 is 14 residues. The CDR3 loop reads CASIDRANTGELFF. DNA of the CDR3: TGTGCCAGCATAGACAGGGCGAACACCGGGGAGCTGTTTTTT.

This chain connects TRBV7-2 to TRBJ2-1; either TRBD1 or TRBD2 may supply D (6 bases each). The CDR3 runs to 18 residues. Germline assignment: CDR1 SGHTA and CDR2 FQGNSA. The germline V and J ends were trimmed by 4 bases and 5 bases, with 24 bases remaining between them. CDR3 amino acids: CASSSRGGRLAGNNEQFF. CDR3 bases: TGTGCCAGCAGCTCAAGAGGGGGGAGGTTAGCTGGGAACAATGAGCAGTTCTTC.

V gene TRBV11-2 combines with J gene TRBJ2-5; the D is unclear. Trimming stripped 0 bases from V and 5 bases from J, with 10 bases between. Germline V lookup: CDR1 SGHAT, CDR2 FQNNGV. The CDR3 has 14 residues. The CDR3 bases are TGTGCCAGCAGCTTAGAAGTTTCCGGGGAGACCCAGTACTTC. Protein product: CASSLEVSGETQYF.

The chain combines TRBV20-1 with TRBJ2-5, with TRBD1 as a possible D gene (6 bases). Germline CDR1 reads DFQATT; CDR2 reads SNEGSKA (reference sequence). CDR3 length: 12 amino acids. With 3 bases removed from V and 5 bases from J, the gap between germline ends came to 10 bases. CDR3 sequence (DNA): TGCAGTGCTAGGAAGGACAGCGAGACCCAGTACTTC. Translation: CSARKDSETQYF.

The chain uses TRBV12-3 or TRBV12-4 and TRBJ2-7, with D possibly being TRBD1 or TRBD2 (7 bases each). The CDR3 contains 11 residues. The V and J ends lost 6 bases and 7 bases respectively, with 10 bases between them. CDR3 nucleotides: TGTGCCAGCAGCAGGGGGGGTGAGCAGTACTTC. Translating gives CASSRGGEQYF.

The gene calls are TRBV27 and TRBJ1-5; tentative D call: TRBD1 (6 bases). Looked up from germline, CDR1 is MNHEY and CDR2 is SMNVEV (reference sequence). CDR3 length: 17 amino acids. The ends were cut back, 5 bases at V and 1 base at J, with 18 bases in the middle. CDR3 loop: CASSPRTTGGSNQPQHF. In DNA form, the CDR3 reads TGTGCCAGCAGTCCGCGGACAACGGGGGGCAGCAATCAGCCCCAGCATTTT.

A word on this clonotype: At one end the junction does not follow the germline gene, possibly because of a read error. The chain couples TRBV7-7 to TRBJ2-1; D call uncertain. The CDR3 is 15 amino acids. CDR1 SSHAT and CDR2 FNYEAQ come from the germline V gene (reference sequence). The DNA for the CDR3 is TGTGCTAGCAGCTTAGTTGCGAAGGGCTACAATGAGCAGTTCTTC. Encoded protein: CASSLVAKGYNEQFF.

The J gene is TRBJ2-7, the V gene TRBV5-1; the match to TRBD1 covers 7 bases. CDR1 is SGHRS and CDR2 is YFSETQ in the germline V gene. CDR3 length: 15 amino acids. V lost 0 bases, J lost 0 bases, and 3 bases stayed unmatched. This chain's CDR3 is CASSLGQGVSYEQYF. The CDR3 DNA follows: TGCGCCAGCAGCTTGGGGCAGGGGGTCTCCTACGAGCAGTACTTC.

The chain couples TRBV5-6 to TRBJ1-5, with no clear D. Per the germline V gene, CDR1 is SGHDT and CDR2 is YYEEEE. The CDR3 spans 14 residues. V lost 7 bases, J lost 4 bases, and 15 bases lay in between. The CDR3 DNA follows: TGTGCCAGCTCGGGATTTTCGGGAAATCAGCCCCAGCATTTT. As protein: CASSGFSGNQPQHF.

The V gene is TRBV7-2, the J gene TRBJ1-5; no firm D call. V dropped 5 bases and J dropped 6 bases, with 11 bases sitting between them. Germline V lookup: CDR1 SGHTA, CDR2 FQGNSA. This CDR3 region has 13 residues. CDR3 protein: CASSPYVSQPQHF. The CDR3 nucleotides are TGTGCCAGCAGCCCTTACGTTAGTCAGCCCCAGCATTTT.

This clonotype was observed a handful of times. In nucleotides, the CDR3 is TGTGCCAGCGGGGGAGGTGGTCGATCCGGAGAAGCTTTCTTT. This encodes CASGGGGRSGEAFF. The V gene is TRBV12-3 or TRBV12-4, the J gene TRBJ1-1; weak D call: TRBD1 (5 bases). Between the trimmed V and J ends, which lost 8 bases and 8 bases, there was a span of 21 bases. CDR3 length: 14 amino acids.

The J gene is TRBJ2-7, the V gene TRBV29-1; 9 positions match TRBD1. This CDR3 contains 14 residues. CDR1 is SQVTM, CDR2 ANQGSEA, per germline. The CDR3 reads CNTRAGTGSREQYF. Here the CDR3 DNA reads TGCAACACTAGAGCCGGGACAGGGTCGCGGGAGCAGTACTTC.

V usage is TRBV6-4 and J usage is TRBJ2-3, with 9 positions matching TRBD2. V shed 3 bases and J 3 bases; nucleotides not matched to a gene: 7. Looked up from germline, CDR1 is MRHNA and CDR2 is SNTAGT. The CDR3 is 16 residues long. DNA for the CDR3: TGTGCCAGCAGTGAAGTAGCGGGAGCAGGGACAGATACGCAGTATTTT. Its protein is CASSEVAGAGTDTQYF.

The chain uses TRBV7-6 and TRBJ2-1; D is perhaps TRBD1 (5 bases). V shed 5 bases and J shed 4 bases, with 15 bases lying between them. This CDR3 has 15 amino acids. Germline CDR1 and CDR2: SGHVS and FNYEAQ. CDR3 region: CASSLDIRPYNEQFF. The CDR3 region has the DNA TGTGCCAGCAGCCTGGACATACGACCATACAATGAGCAGTTCTTC.

This chain joins TRBV5-1 and TRBJ2-1; D gene ambiguous. CDR1 and CDR2 from the germline V gene are SGHRS and YFSETQ. The V end was cut by 0 bases, the J end by 5 bases, with 3 bases between. This CDR3 is built from 12 residues. As DNA, the CDR3 is TGCGCCAGCAGCTTGGTGGACAATGAGCAGTTCTTC. Translated: CASSLVDNEQFF.

The chain couples TRBV4-2 to TRBJ2-3; a possible D gene is TRBD2 (7 bases). Germline loops: CDR1 LGHNA, CDR2 YNFKEQ. The V gene lost 0 bases and the J gene lost 2 bases, with 15 bases spanning the gap. The CDR3 runs to 17 residues. DNA of the CDR3: TGTGCCAGCAGCCAAGAGATTGCGGGGGCCTCCACAGATACGCAGTATTTT. Translating it yields CASSQEIAGASTDTQYF.

As concerns this clonotype: At one end, the junction sequence differs from germline, possibly due to a read error. The chain carries TRBV7-2 and TRBJ1-1; no clear D. Germline V CDR1 and CDR2: SGHTA, FQGNSA. The CDR3 has 13 amino acids. CDR3 bases: TGTGCCAGCAACTTATCCCCCTTCACTGAAGCTTTCTTT. As protein: CASNLSPFTEAFF.

This clonotype was picked up a small number of times. The chain combines TRBV5-1 with TRBJ2-3, with 11 positions matching TRBD2. Germline V gene sequence: CDR1 SGHRS, CDR2 YFSETQ. V was pared by 7 bases and J by 0 bases, with 4 bases of the junction left unmatched. This CDR3 comprises 15 residues. The CDR3 DNA reads TGCGCCAGCGCGCCTAGCGGGGGGAGCACAGATACGCAGTATTTT. Translation gives CASAPSGGSTDTQYF. The full variable domain, completed using reference TRBV5-1 and TRBJ2-3, is KAGVTQTPRYLIKTRGQQVTLSCSPISGHRSVSWYQQTPGQGLQFLFEYFSETQRNKGNFPGRFSGRQFSNSRSEMNVSTLELGDSALYLCASAPSGGSTDTQYFGPGTRLTVL.